This T cell receptor beta chain stems from a study of breast tumors, draining lymph nodes, adjacent tissues. Study-wide results and caveats: Tumors had less TCR diversity than lymph nodes, more than nontumor tissue. Data fit most tumor T cells coming from lymph node, expanding in tumor. Luminal-like breast cancer showed significantly greater tumor-nontumor repertoire similarity than basal-like breast cancer did.

Breast cancer patients provided tissue from their axillary draining lymph nodes. TCRdb ran MiXCR on the multiplex PCR reads and lists one entry per CDR3 protein. The table shows some 200,000 distinct CDR3 sequences, with around a third occurring only once. In regard to this clonotype: Its antigen is unknown.

Germline V gives CDR1 SGHTA, CDR2 FQGNSA. The V end lost 2 bases, the J end lost 5 bases, and 13 bases lay between the germline ends. CDR3 size: 16 residues. The V and J genes are TRBV7-2 and TRBJ2-6; perhaps TRBD1 as D (5 bases). The TCR comes from a female donor with breast cancer. Some clones in this sample may be carry-over from other donors' samples. Input material: axillary lymph node tissue. The CDR3 DNA reads as TGTGCCAGCAGCTTAAAAGGGGATAGAAGGGCCAACGTCCTGACTTTC. Its translation: CASSLKGDRRANVLTF.